This record concerns one T cell receptor (beta chain) sequence. No antigen is known for it. V lost 3 bases to trimming and J lost 3 bases, with 9 bases between them. Germline CDR1 and CDR2: MDHEN and SYDVKM. The CDR3 has 13 residues. This entry comes from a study of T cell responses to AZD1222 COVID-19 vaccine. Study-wide context: It was second doses at about 4 or about 12 weeks that were pooled.

Clones were read by immunoSEQ multiplex PCR, and TCRdb kept only the in-frame ones, dropping some. The sample lists 130,000 to 150,000 clones, approximately 89% occurring once. Regarding the study as a whole: White British ancestry dominated among donors, who included more females, and clonal diversity was possibly underestimated. Unmutated regions of variants are reportedly targeted by nearly half of spike-specific TCRs.

Sequencing was performed on peripheral blood, taken on day 0 of AZD1222 vaccination. This receptor was obtained from an adult in good health. The chain recombines TRBV28 with TRBJ2-7; D is possibly TRBD1 or TRBD2 (5 bases each). CDR3 coding DNA: TGTGCCAGCAGTTTGGGGACGTTCTACGAGCAGTACTTC. This translates into CASSLGTFYEQYF. Variable domain in full (rest from reference TRBV28 and TRBJ2-7): DVKVTQSSRYLVKRTGEKVFLECVQDMDHENMFWYRQDPGLGLRLIYFSYDVKMKEKGDIPEGYSVSREKKERFSLILESASTNQTSMYLCASSLGTFYEQYFGPGTRLTVT.